These 16 T cell receptor beta chains were all obtained from the same sample, sequenced in a study of blood T cell repertoires in COVID-19. Produced via immunoSEQ multiplex PCR; TCRdb's table is partial and in-frame only. The repertoire holds 120,000 or so clones, with over 75% as singletons. The sample consisted of peripheral blood. The receptor set was obtained from a middle-aged man with acute or convalescent COVID-19.

The rearrangement uses TRBV9 and TRBJ2-5; 7 nucleotides agree with TRBD2. J gave up 12 bases and V 3 bases, and 17 bases lay outside the gene matches. Germline assignment: CDR1 SGDLS and CDR2 YYNGEE. The CDR3 spans 15 residues. CDR3 nucleotide sequence: TGTGCCAGCAGCGCGACCGCCCGGGACTACAATTCGAAGTACTTC. Encoded protein: CASSATARDYNSKYF. The full variable domain, with the rest looked up from reference TRBV9 and TRBJ2-5, is DSGVTQTPKHLITATGQRVTLRCSPRSGDLSVYWYQQSLDQGLQFLIQYYNGEERAKGNILERFSAQQFPDLHSELNLSSLELGDSALYFCASSATARDYNSKYFGPGTRLLVL.

CDR3 DNA: TGTGCCAGCAGCCTAACAAGATCGGGCAAAAACATTCAGTACTTC. Residues: CASSLTRSGKNIQYF. The gene calls are TRBV6-5 and TRBJ2-4, with no clear D. There are 15 residues in the CDR3. CDR1 and CDR2 (germline): MNHEY, SVGAGI. The ends were cut back, 6 bases at V and 3 bases at J, with 15 bases in the middle.

This clone was recorded only once. The chain joins TRBV6-5 to TRBJ1-1; D uncertain. Germline-derived CDR1 and CDR2 are MNHEY and SVGAGI. Between the trimmed V and J ends, which lost 10 bases and 11 bases, there was a span of 20 bases. The CDR3 is 12 amino acids. The CDR3 is CAISGLNTPAFF. DNA of the CDR3: TGTGCCATCTCAGGCCTTAATACCCCGGCTTTCTTT.

V is TRBV5-1 and J is TRBJ2-5, with 11 bases identical to TRBD1. The V gene end was trimmed by 3 bases and the J gene end by 2 bases; junction bases not matched to a gene: 6. CDR1 and CDR2 from the germline V gene are SGHRS and YFSETQ. The CDR3 is 16 residues long. In DNA, the CDR3 is TGCGCCAGCAGCTCGGGACAGGGGGGACCTCAAGAGACCCAGTACTTC. It yields the protein CASSSGQGGPQETQYF.

The chain employs TRBV9 and TRBJ1-1, with D perhaps TRBD1 (5 bases). The germline V gene has CDR1 SGDLS and CDR2 YYNGEE. The CDR3 is made up of 12 amino acids. With 7 bases removed from V and 1 base from J, the gap between germline ends came to 8 bases. CDR3 DNA sequence: TGTGCCAGCGGCAGGGAGAACACTGAAGCTTTCTTT. Translated, it gives CASGRENTEAFF.

The chain links TRBV23-1 to TRBJ1-2; no reliable D call. TRBV23-1 is placed among ORFs of uncertain function. There are 15 residues in the CDR3. Trimming shortened V by 2 bases and J by 4 bases, and 14 bases separated the two germline ends. DNA of the CDR3: TGCGCCAGCAGTCAACCCAGGAGGGCGTCCTATGGCTACACCTTC. It specifies CASSQPRRASYGYTF.

The gene calls are TRBV30 and TRBJ1-5, with TRBD1 identical over 12 bases. Germline CDR1 reads GTSNPN; CDR2 reads SVGIG (reference sequence). V lost 2 bases and J lost 6; bases outside the gene matches: 5. The CDR3 covers 15 residues. Written as DNA, the CDR3 is TGTGCCTGGAGTAGGGACAGGGGGCCGAGTCAGCCCCAGCATTTT. Its translation: CAWSRDRGPSQPQHF. Complete variable domain (other parts from reference TRBV30 and TRBJ1-5): SQTIHQWPATLVQPVGSPLSLECTVEGTSNPNLYWYRQAAGRGLQLLFYSVGIGQISSEVPQNLSASRPQDRQFILSSKKLLLSDSGFYLCAWSRDRGPSQPQHFGDGTRLSIL.

In this sample, this clone turned up a few times. Here the CDR3 DNA reads TGTGCCAGTAGTACGGCAGCGGGACTAGCCAAAAACATTCAGTACTTC. Translation gives CASSTAAGLAKNIQYF. The chain links TRBV19 to TRBJ2-4; 7 bases agree with TRBD2. This CDR3 region has 16 residues. The germline gives CDR1 LNHDA, CDR2 SQIVND (reference sequence). Trimming cost V 4 bases and J 0 bases; bases outside gene matches: 6.

The gene calls are TRBV15 and TRBJ2-1; 9 bases align to TRBD2. The CDR3 spans 15 residues. Trimming removed 0 bases from V and 10 bases from J; junction bases left unmatched: 7. In germline, CDR1 is LNHNV, CDR2 YYDKDF (reference sequence). CDR3 DNA: TGTGCCACCAGCAGAGAAATAGCGGGGGCAAGCGAGCAGTTCTTC. Its translation: CATSREIAGASEQFF.

This clone was found once. The rearrangement joins TRBV6-1 to TRBJ2-2, with D possibly matching TRBD2 (6 bases). Germline assignment: CDR1 MNHNS and CDR2 SASEGT. The CDR3 is 16 residues long. V lost 3 bases and J lost 6, with 17 bases in between. CDR3 coding DNA: TGTGCCAGCAGTGACGAATGGGGGGAGCTTGCCGGGGAGCTGTTTTTT. Translating it yields CASSDEWGELAGELFF.

The chain employs TRBV4-2 and TRBJ1-2, with TRBD1 matching 10 bases. Germline V gene data show CDR1 as LGHNA and CDR2 as YNFKEQ. Losses at the gene ends were 4 bases for V and 5 bases for J; bases not matched to a gene: 7. The CDR3 has 15 amino acids. CDR3 amino acids: CASSLWDRGEYGYTF. Written as DNA, the CDR3 is TGTGCCAGCAGCCTCTGGGACAGGGGCGAGTATGGCTACACCTTC.

The chain employs TRBV14 and TRBJ1-1; D gene ambiguous. The CDR3 runs to 13 residues. Germline loops: CDR1 SGHDN, CDR2 FVKESK. V lost 2 bases to trimming and J lost 0 bases, with 4 bases between them. In DNA form, the CDR3 reads TGTGCCAGCAGCCAATTCATGAACACTGAAGCTTTCTTT. Protein product: CASSQFMNTEAFF. Together with reference TRBV14 and TRBJ1-1, the CDR3 gives the full variable domain: EAGVTQFPSHSVIEKGQTVTLRCDPISGHDNLYWYRRVMGKEIKFLLHFVKESKQDESGMPNNRFLAERTGGTYSTLKVQPAELEDSGVYFCASSQFMNTEAFFGQGTRLTVV.

The rearrangement uses TRBV5-6 and TRBJ2-2, with 7 positions matching TRBD2. The CDR3 length is 15 residues. Germline V CDR1 and CDR2: SGHDT, YYEEEE. V lost 5 bases to trimming and J lost 2 bases; unmatched junction nucleotides: 6. In nucleotides, the CDR3 is TGTGCCAGCAGGATTACTAGCGCTAACACCGGGGAGCTGTTTTTT. This codes for CASRITSANTGELFF.

This rearrangement joins TRBV11-3 to TRBJ1-1; D is uncertain. Trimming took off 4 bases at V and 6 bases at J, with 12 bases between the two ends. From germline, CDR1 is SGHNT and CDR2 YENEEA. CDR3 size: 13 residues. In DNA form, the CDR3 reads TGTGCCAGCAGCTCCGAGGTTGGATCTGAAGCTTTCTTT. Residues: CASSSEVGSEAFF. The full variable domain, its missing parts supplied by reference TRBV11-3 and TRBJ1-1, is EAGVVQSPRYKIIEKKQPVAFWCNPISGHNTLYWYLQNLGQGPELLIRYENEEAVDDSQLPKDRFSAERLKGVDSTLKIQPAELGDSAVYLCASSSEVGSEAFFGQGTRLTVV.

DNA of the CDR3: TGCAGTGCTAGTTCAGGGGCTGGCTACACCTTC. It is translated as CSASSGAGYTF. The chain combines TRBV20-1 with TRBJ1-2; D possibly corresponds to TRBD1 (6 bases). The CDR3 loop spans 11 amino acids. V was clipped by 3 bases and J by 7 bases, with 9 bases between them. The germline CDR1 and CDR2 sequences are DFQATT and SNEGSKA (reference sequence).

This chain connects TRBV10-3 to TRBJ2-7, with 9 bases fitting TRBD2. Per germline, CDR1 ENHRY and CDR2 SYGVKD. The J segment lost 0 bases and the V segment lost 0 bases, leaving 9 bases of the junction unmatched. The CDR3 runs 18 residues. The CDR3 DNA follows: TGTGCCATCAGTGAGTCATTAGCGGGAGTGCGCAGCTCCTACGAGCAGTACTTC. This sequence encodes CAISESLAGVRSSYEQYF.